The clone carrying this TCR beta chain was found once. The target antigen is unknown. Germline and junction disagree at one end, which may indicate a read error. The sample comes from a study of CD8+CD57+ T cells in acquired aplastic anemia. Whole-study context: Sorted CD4+ and CD8+ cell DNA averaged about 3 ug. The average read count for CD4+ cells in healthy donors was around 10 million. Study-level results: Found in both controls and patients were around 29 CD8+ CDR3 sequences.

According to the study, genomic DNA was the template for TCR beta VDJ and CDR3 profiling. One entry per CDR3 protein, called by TCRdb with MiXCR from the reads. The sample comprises a few hundred thousand distinct CDR3 sequences, about two thirds of which are singletons, and 3% to 5% rests with the top ten. Sequencing used sorted CD4+, CD8+, or CD8+CD57+ T cells (not recorded which) from PBMCs. This TCR came from a human donor in good health, serving as a control.

The CDR3 region has the DNA TGCGCCAGCAGTGAGAAAGATGCTGAACAGTACTTT. Amino acids: CASSEKDAEQYF. This rearrangement joins TRBV10-2 to TRBJ2-7; D uncertain. CDR1 WSHSY and CDR2 SAAADI come from the germline V gene. CDR3 length: 12 amino acids.